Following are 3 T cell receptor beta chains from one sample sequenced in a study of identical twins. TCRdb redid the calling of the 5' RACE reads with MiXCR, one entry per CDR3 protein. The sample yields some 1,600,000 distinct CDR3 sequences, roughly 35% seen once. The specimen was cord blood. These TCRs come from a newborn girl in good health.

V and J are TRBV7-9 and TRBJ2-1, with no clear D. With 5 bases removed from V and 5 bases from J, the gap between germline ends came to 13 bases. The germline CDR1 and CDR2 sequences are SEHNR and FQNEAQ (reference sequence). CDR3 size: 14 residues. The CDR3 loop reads CASSPRASHNEQFF. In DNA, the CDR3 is TGTGCCAGCAGCCCTAGGGCTAGTCACAATGAGCAGTTCTTC.

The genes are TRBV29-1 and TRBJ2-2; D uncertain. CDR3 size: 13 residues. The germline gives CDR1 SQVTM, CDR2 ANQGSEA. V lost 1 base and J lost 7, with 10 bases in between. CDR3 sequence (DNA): TGCAGCGTTGAAGCTCGGGTCCGCGGGGAGCTGTTTTTT. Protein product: CSVEARVRGELFF.

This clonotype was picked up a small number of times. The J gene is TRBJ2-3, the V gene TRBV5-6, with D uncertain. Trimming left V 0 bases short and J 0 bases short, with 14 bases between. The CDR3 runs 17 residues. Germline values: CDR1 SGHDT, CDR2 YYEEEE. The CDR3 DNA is TGTGCCAGCAGCTTGGGATTAGGTTGGTCTAGCACAGATACGCAGTATTTT. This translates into CASSLGLGWSSTDTQYF.